These T cell receptor beta chains were read from a single sample in a study of blood T cell repertoires in COVID-19. Data came from immunoSEQ multiplex PCR; TCRdb stores just in-frame clones and leaves some out. Of under 55,000 clones listed, about 85% were seen once; the top ten hold about 14%. Material: peripheral blood. Receptor source: a human donor in a cohort sampled during active COVID-19. Each CDR3 is given with its conserved first and last residue. The order of the fields is D gene, V gene, clone size, CDR3 protein. D genes are given only for firm matches. The listing skips clone size in some rows; elsewhere it reads once, few, many or a size class.

>.|TRBV6-5|.
CASSSWSSGSYNEQFF
>.|TRBV10-1|.
CASSPNRNTEAFF
>.|TRBV9|.
CASSVVGSRQETQYF
>TRBD1|TRBV9|.
CASSVGDRGLSYGYTF
>.|TRBV12-2|.
CASRLVGGGSSYNSPLHF
>TRBD1|TRBV5-1|.
CASSTYGDRGQEAFF
>TRBD2|TRBV19|.
CASSIGSGRSKYTQYF
>.|TRBV19|.
CASSMARLNTEAFF
>TRBD2|TRBV28|.
CASSLRLAGTYEQYF
>.|TRBV7-2|once
CASSSGAGANVLTF
>.|TRBV6-5|few
CASSYGGRGSYEQYF
>TRBD1|TRBV6-6|.
CASRPGQDIMNTEAFF
>.|TRBV3-1/TRBV3-2|.
CASSHAKIKGGQFF
>.|TRBV21-1|.
CASSKTRTSGDLANTGELFF
>.|TRBV9|.
CASTKTGSGNTIYF
>TRBD2|TRBV28|.
CASSWAGGIHTDTQYF
>.|TRBV7-9|.
CASSLGTGPNEKLFF
>.|TRBV21-1|.
CASSKPPGQPQHF
>TRBD1|TRBV30|.
CAWTGQGRTEAFF
>.|TRBV6-1|.
CASSELALNEKLFF
>.|TRBV10-2|.
CASTQGSTEAFF
>TRBD1|TRBV19|few
CASSNRGPGANVLTF
>TRBD1|TRBV7-9|.
CASSLGLGQGVSEQYF
>TRBD1|TRBV5-1|few
CASSPGQSNYGYTF
>TRBD1|TRBV5-1|.
CASGPRTGGTEAFF
>TRBD2|TRBV7-9|few
CASSTPGWVAGATSYEQYF
>.|TRBV7-9|.
CASSRPRGGRDTEAFF
>.|TRBV11-2|few
CASSSLLKETQYF
>.|TRBV19|.
CASSPQRGKTIYF
>TRBD2|TRBV19|once
CASSIQIAGVRRGELFF
>.|TRBV3-1/TRBV3-2|.
CASSQDSYEQYF
>TRBD1|TRBV5-1|few
CASSRDRNYEQYF
>TRBD2|TRBV5-8|.
CASSLWGGGQETQYF
>.|TRBV7-3|few
CASSPLGGWGADTQYF
>.|TRBV18|.
CASSPPGSSNTEAFF
>.|TRBV5-4|once
CASSLETSTDTQYF
>TRBD2|TRBV2|.
CASSVAGGPYNEQFF
>TRBD2|TRBV4-1|.
CASSQAPVASGSHEQYF
>TRBD1|TRBV19|.
CASSIGGGAETQYF
>.|TRBV28|.
CASSSTHYEQYF
>TRBD2|TRBV7-2|few
CASRAGGGARDEQFF
>.|TRBV10-2|.
CASSPPPSTDTQYF
>.|TRBV14|.
CASSPRTTGELFF
>TRBD1|TRBV5-1|.
CASSLAGTGSAEAFF
>.|TRBV20-1|once
CSASGQGPQPQHF
>.|TRBV28|.
CASSFGIEKLFF
>.|TRBV27|.
CASTNGMNTEAFF
>TRBD1|TRBV10-3|.
CAISEAGVTGETQYF
>TRBD1|TRBV19|.
CASSTRQGSDEQYF
>TRBD2|TRBV3-1/TRBV3-2|.
CASSPKLGLAVYEQYF
>.|TRBV18|.
CASSRGGRDSYNEQFF
>.|TRBV7-2|few
CASSPGPNTEAFF
>TRBD2|TRBV6-2/TRBV6-3|.
CASSGGSSYNEQFF
>TRBD1|TRBV29-1|.
CSVEEGQPPYEQYF
>TRBD1|TRBV5-5|.
CASTIGTGGDGYTF
>.|TRBV27|.
CASREDRRYEQYF
>TRBD1|TRBV30|.
CAWNPGQGGSPLHF
>.|TRBV29-1|.
CSVEKPPYGYTF
>TRBD2|TRBV6-6|.
CASSYGLAGGNNEQFF
>.|TRBV11-2|.
CASSATSHTGELFF